The entry below describes one T cell receptor (beta chain). The V segment lost 1 base and the J segment 7 bases; nucleotides outside the gene matches: 4. CDR1 is MNHEY and CDR2 is SMNVEV in the germline V gene (reference sequence). The CDR3 runs to 13 residues. Libraries were prepared by immunoSEQ multiplex PCR; TCRdb keeps only in-frame clonotypes and omits some of them. Of some 10,000 clones listed, around 78% are singletons. The data belong to a study of OX40 agonist ivuxolimab in advanced cancers. Overall study: Recorded diagnoses for dose-escalation patients were hepatocellular carcinoma, melanoma, renal cell or head and neck cancer.

This clonotype was obtained from an adult with an advanced solid tumor such as melanoma, head and neck, liver or kidney cancer. V usage is TRBV27 and J usage is TRBJ2-7, with 7 bases lining up with TRBD2. This specimen consisted of CD4+ or CD8+ T cells sorted from blood, obtained in a trial of the OX40 agonist ivuxolimab. The DNA for the CDR3 is TGTGCCAGCAGTTTATGGGGGGGAAGGGAGCAGTACTTC. Translating it yields CASSLWGGREQYF.